A single sample is the source of the 19 T cell receptor beta chains below, sequenced in a study of regulatory T cells in long-lasting Graves disease. In building TCR beta libraries, iRepertoire HTBI primers were used together with Arm-PCR of CDR3 regions. One entry per CDR3 protein, called by TCRdb with MiXCR from the multiplex PCR reads. The table records approximately 400,000 distinct CDR3 sequences, around 21% of them present only once. Time point here: persistent/refractory GD, antithyroid drugs over 5 years with positive TRAb. After RNA was extracted from PBMCs, the TCR library was made from it. Sequences were derived from peripheral blood mononuclear cells (PBMCs), sampled when the disease was refractory, from a patient treated with antithyroid drugs. These receptor sequences come from a female donor with Graves disease.

This clonotype was seen more than once but under ten times. The chain recombines TRBV6-1 with TRBJ2-7, with TRBD2 matching over 8 bases. The length of the CDR3 is 16 residues. The V gene end was trimmed by 6 bases and the J gene end by 1 base; junction bases not matched to a gene: 11. Germline CDR1 MNHNS, CDR2 SASEGT. CDR3 loop: CASRGIEREISYEQYF. The CDR3 DNA follows: TGTGCCAGCAGGGGGATCGAGCGGGAGATATCCTACGAGCAGTACTTC.

The rearrangement uses TRBV14 and TRBJ2-1, with D possibly matching TRBD2 (6 bases). This CDR3 comprises 17 residues. CDR1 and CDR2 (germline): SGHDN, FVKESK. Trimming took 0 bases from V and 3 from J, leaving 15 bases between them. This CDR3 reads CASSQEYGDSYYNEQFF. As DNA, the CDR3 is TGTGCCAGCAGCCAAGAATACGGGGACTCGTACTACAATGAGCAGTTCTTC.

This clonotype appeared a few times. The chain carries TRBV29-1 and TRBJ2-5; D remains ambiguous. V lost 4 bases, J lost 1 base, and 7 bases lay in between. The CDR3 contains 12 residues. Germline-derived CDR1 and CDR2 are SQVTM and ANQGSEA. In DNA form, the CDR3 reads TGCAGCGTTGTTGAGAGCCAAGAGACCCAGTACTTC. Translated, it gives CSVVESQETQYF.

The V and J genes are TRBV19 and TRBJ2-7, with 13 bases lining up with TRBD2. V dropped 5 bases and J dropped 3; count of bases not matched to a gene: 10. CDR1 is LNHDA and CDR2 is SQIVND in the germline V gene (reference sequence). The CDR3 totals 17 residues. CDR3 DNA sequence: TGTGCCAGTAGTTTTGGGACTAGCGGGACCTGGAGCTACGAGCAGTACTTC. Its protein product is CASSFGTSGTWSYEQYF.

The J gene is TRBJ2-3, the V gene TRBV28; 8 nucleotides agree with TRBD1. J was trimmed by 3 bases and V by 3 bases; bases with no gene match: 5. The CDR3 extends over 15 amino acids. In germline, CDR1 is MDHEN, CDR2 SYDVKM. CDR3: CASSFRDRRTDTQYF. The CDR3 coding sequence is TGTGCCAGCAGTTTCCGGGACAGGAGAACAGATACGCAGTATTTT.

The sample holds many counts of this clonotype. This chain connects TRBV28 to TRBJ1-3; D remains unclear. Per germline, CDR1 MDHEN and CDR2 SYDVKM. CDR3 length: 15 amino acids. V dropped 5 bases and J dropped 0 bases, with 11 bases sitting between them. The CDR3 sequence is CASSKTPISGNTIYF. The CDR3 region has the DNA TGTGCCAGCAGTAAAACACCAATCTCTGGAAACACCATATATTTT.

As concerns this clonotype: A much larger clonotype is one base distant, so this may be a read error. The rearrangement uses TRBV28 and TRBJ1-4; 7 bases match TRBD1. Germline CDR1 MDHEN, CDR2 SYDVKM. J lost 7 bases, V lost 5 bases, and 10 bases had no gene match. CDR3 length: 15 residues. CDR3 in DNA: TGTGCCAGCAGTAAGACAGGGACCACGGCTGAAAAACTGTTTTTT. Amino acid sequence: CASSKTGTTAEKLFF.

This clonotype was recorded many times. The chain joins TRBV12-3 or TRBV12-4 to TRBJ1-5, with a possible D match to TRBD1 (5 bases). The CDR3 is 14 amino acids. Trimming shortened V by 7 bases and J by 6 bases, and 16 bases separated the two germline ends. This CDR3 reads CASTFGGVGQPQHF. CDR3 nucleotides: TGTGCCAGCACTTTCGGGGGGGTGGGTCAGCCCCAGCATTTT.

Only a few counts were recorded for this clonotype. This rearrangement joins TRBV5-1 to TRBJ1-1; possible D gene TRBD1, 5 bases. V lost 3 bases and J lost 7, with 13 bases in between. Germline lookup yields CDR1 SGHRS and CDR2 YFSETQ. There are 13 residues in the CDR3. The CDR3 loop is CASSSPGGVEAFF. CDR3 nucleotide sequence: TGCGCCAGCAGCTCTCCGGGGGGGGTTGAAGCTTTCTTT.

At least ten counts were recorded for this clonotype. V and J are TRBV28 and TRBJ2-7; 8 bases align to TRBD2. The CDR3 spans 14 residues. From germline, CDR1 is MDHEN and CDR2 SYDVKM. The V and J ends lost 6 bases and 4 bases, in that order; junction bases with no gene match: 8. CDR3 nucleotides: TGTGCCAGCAGAGATAGCGGGATTGGGTACGAGCAGTACTTC. Encoded protein: CASRDSGIGYEQYF.

This clonotype was seen many times. This chain links TRBV6-5 with TRBJ1-5; tentatively, D is TRBD1 (6 bases). CDR1 and CDR2 (germline): MNHEY, SVGAGI. The CDR3 contains 15 residues. V lost 3 bases and J 4 bases, leaving 13 bases between the germline ends. The CDR3 here is CASSYGGGGNQPQHF. For the CDR3, the DNA is TGTGCCAGCAGTTATGGCGGGGGCGGGAATCAGCCCCAGCATTTT.

In the case of this clonotype: A read error may explain this, as a much larger clone is one base away. This rearrangement joins TRBV2 to TRBJ1-5, with D possibly TRBD1 on 5 matching bases. CDR3 length equals 13 residues. Germline values: CDR1 SNHLY, CDR2 FYNNEI. This chain's CDR3 is CANSVQGGRPQHF. The DNA of the CDR3 is TGTGCCAACAGTGTCCAGGGAGGCAGGCCCCAGCATTTT.

This clonotype was detected ten times or more. In nucleotides, the CDR3 is TGTGCCAGCAGTTTAGAGCGGGTTTACGAGCAGTACTTC. Translating gives CASSLERVYEQYF. This chain links TRBV12-3 or TRBV12-4 with TRBJ2-7, with TRBD2 as a possible D gene (6 bases). With 1 base removed from V and 4 bases from J, the gap between germline ends came to 8 bases. This CDR3 region has 13 residues.

Many counts were recorded for this clonotype. The chain joins TRBV28 to TRBJ1-5; possibly TRBD1 for D (6 bases). The CDR3 length is 15 residues. Deletions cut 6 bases from V and 14 bases from J, with 26 bases between. The germline V gene has CDR1 MDHEN and CDR2 SYDVKM. CDR3 DNA: TGTGCCAGCAGCACCAACCCAACCTACAGGGAGGAAGAGCATTTT. It specifies CASSTNPTYREEEHF. Variable domain in full (rest from reference TRBV28 and TRBJ1-5): DVKVTQSSRYLVKRTGEKVFLECVQDMDHENMFWYRQDPGLGLRLIYFSYDVKMKEKGDIPEGYSVSREKKERFSLILESASTNQTSMYLCASSTNPTYREEEHFGDGTRLSIL.

The chain uses TRBV20-1 and TRBJ2-2, with D possibly TRBD1 on 5 matching bases. The V and J ends lost 3 bases and 0 bases respectively, with 5 bases between them. Germline assignment: CDR1 DFQATT and CDR2 SNEGSKA (reference sequence). This CDR3 spans 13 amino acids. CDR3 coding DNA: TGCAGTGCTAGGACAGCGAACACCGGGGAGCTGTTTTTT. Residues: CSARTANTGELFF.

This clonotype has more than one count but fewer than ten. This chain uses TRBV28 with TRBJ2-7; 9 nucleotides match TRBD1. The germline gives CDR1 MDHEN, CDR2 SYDVKM. The CDR3 is 15 residues long. The V and J ends lost 5 bases and 1 base, in that order; junction bases with no gene match: 6. The CDR3 nucleotides read TGTGCCAGCAGTCAACAGGGGGCTCTTTCCTACGAGCAGTACTTC. It specifies CASSQQGALSYEQYF.

There are a few counts of this clonotype. The J gene is TRBJ2-7, the V gene TRBV6-2 or TRBV6-3; D could derive from TRBD1 or TRBD2 (5 bases each). The germline V gene has CDR1 MNHEY and CDR2 SVGEGT. V was shortened by 4 bases and J by 5 bases, with 12 bases between the two germline ends. This CDR3 has 13 residues. The CDR3 coding sequence is TGTGCCAGCAGTTTGTCCAGGGACCACGAGCAGTACTTC. Translating gives CASSLSRDHEQYF.

On this clonotype itself: An end of the junction does not agree with germline; a read error may underlie this. The V gene is TRBV11-2, the J gene TRBJ2-5; D possibly corresponds to TRBD2 (5 bases). From germline, CDR1 is SGHAT and CDR2 FQNNGV. The CDR3 is 12 residues long. The CDR3 sequence: CAGSLAPGTQYF. In nucleotides, the CDR3 is TGTGCCGGCAGCTTAGCGCCGGGGACCCAGTACTTC.

With regard to this clonotype: Being one base from a much bigger clone, this may be a read error. This chain joins TRBV12-3 or TRBV12-4 and TRBJ1-5; D not certain. The CDR3 loop spans 15 amino acids. The V end lost 3 bases, the J end lost 7 bases, and 16 bases lay between the germline ends. The CDR3 nucleotides read TGTGCCAGCAGTTTTAAAGGTTTTACTTGGCAGCCCCAGCATTTT. Its protein product is CASSFKGFTWQPQHF.